This TCR beta chain appears in the sequencing data of a study of T-cell memory formation after mild COVID-19. Study conclusions and caveats: Clones that got smaller from day 15 to 85 had even CD4/CD8, while clones growing later tipped toward CD4+. Some responding clones appeared in pre-infection memory, suggesting cross-reactive memory joined. Confirmation of SARS-CoV-2 specificity was lacking for second-wave clones peaking day 37.

This CDR3 has 11 residues. The germline gives CDR1 MNHEY, CDR2 SVGAGI. V lost 4 bases and J lost 10, with 8 bases in between. This clonotype has at least ten counts. Its antigen is undetermined. TCRdb passed the 5' RACE reads through MiXCR, listing each CDR3 protein once. The data contain a few hundred thousand distinct CDR3 sequences, less than 25% of them singletons. The clonotype originates from a man younger than 35 who had mild COVID-19 (a few samples of this study predate the infection). Cell type and time point are not known. J is TRBJ2-1 and V is TRBV6-5; D is perhaps TRBD1 (6 bases). Sequencing was carried out using PBMCs or a T cell subset sorted from them (not recorded which). This chain's CDR3 is CASSFRGEQFF. The CDR3 region has the DNA TGTGCCAGCAGTTTTAGGGGGGAGCAGTTCTTC.